Presented here are 32 T cell receptor beta chains from one specimen sequenced in a study of CD8 T cells in Susac syndrome. It was with random hexamers that about 0.45 to 1 ug RNA was reverse transcribed. TCRdb analysed the immunoSEQ multiplex PCR reads with MiXCR anew, one entry per CDR3 protein. The sample includes 120,000 or so distinct CDR3 sequences, around 94% of them seen just once. Source material: CD8+ T cells from PBMCs. These receptors were obtained from a human donor with Susac syndrome.

The gene calls are TRBV20-1 and TRBJ2-1; weak D call: TRBD2 (6 bases). Deletions cut 3 bases from V and 6 bases from J, with 18 bases between. This CDR3 has 15 amino acids. CDR1 and CDR2 from the germline V gene are DFQATT and SNEGSKA (reference sequence). The CDR3 sequence is CSASTGLSVSNEQFF. In DNA form, the CDR3 reads TGCAGTGCTAGTACCGGACTATCAGTCTCCAATGAGCAGTTCTTC.

The rearrangement joins TRBV11-2 to TRBJ2-5, with 7 nucleotides matching TRBD1. CDR3 length equals 15 residues. Germline CDR1 is SGHAT and CDR2 is FQNNGV. The trim removed 1 base at V and 5 bases at J, leaving 7 bases unmatched. The DNA of the CDR3 is TGTGCCAGCAGCTTAGGAGACAGGGCGTGGGAGACCCAGTACTTC. This translates into CASSLGDRAWETQYF.

CDR3 sequence: CASSLESDYGYTF. CDR3 in DNA: TGTGCCAGCAGCCTGGAAAGTGACTATGGCTACACCTTC. This rearrangement joins TRBV7-9 to TRBJ1-2; no reliable D call. The V gene's germline CDR1 is SEHNR and CDR2 FQNEAQ (reference sequence). This CDR3 has 13 residues. Trimming removed 5 bases from V and 3 bases from J, with 10 bases in between.

CDR3 nucleotides: TGCAGTGGGCGGGAGGGCCTTTACGAGCAGTACTTC. It encodes CSGREGLYEQYF. The V call is TRBV20-1, the J call TRBJ2-7; TRBD2 agrees at 9 bases. The CDR3 is 12 amino acids. V trimming: 7 bases; J trimming: 4 bases; junction bases outside the gene matches: 5. The germline V gene has CDR1 DFQATT and CDR2 SNEGSKA (reference sequence).

The chain uses TRBV5-1 and TRBJ2-3; a possible D gene is TRBD2 (5 bases). Germline lookup yields CDR1 SGHRS and CDR2 YFSETQ. This CDR3 comprises 15 residues. Trimming took 4 bases from V and 6 from J, leaving 18 bases between them. The DNA for the CDR3 is TGCGCCAGCAGCCCTTTGCCTACACCGGGGGATACGCAGTATTTT. Translating it yields CASSPLPTPGDTQYF.

The chain has TRBV3-1 and TRBJ2-7, with D hard to call. Germline V gene sequence: CDR1 LGHDT, CDR2 YNNKEL (reference sequence). CDR3 size: 12 residues. Trimming left V 0 bases short and J 4 bases short, with 4 bases between. This CDR3 is CASSQDMYEQYF. Here the CDR3 DNA reads TGTGCCAGCAGCCAAGATATGTACGAGCAGTACTTC.

This chain connects TRBV9 to TRBJ2-1, with D perhaps TRBD2 (6 bases). Trimming cost V 2 bases and J 2 bases, with 8 bases left between them. CDR1 and CDR2 from the germline V gene are SGDLS and YYNGEE. The CDR3 length is 14 residues. The CDR3 DNA reads TGTGCCAGCAGCGTCAGGACTACCTACAATGAGCAGTTCTTC. This encodes CASSVRTTYNEQFF.

The V call is TRBV28, the J call TRBJ2-5; D tentatively fits TRBD1 or TRBD2 (6 bases each). The V end lost 10 bases, the J end lost 6 bases, and 24 bases lay between the germline ends. Germline V lookup: CDR1 MDHEN, CDR2 SYDVKM. CDR3 length equals 15 residues. CDR3 residues: CATSYWAGGAQTQYF. The CDR3 DNA follows: TGTGCCACCTCGTATTGGGCCGGGGGCGCGCAGACCCAGTACTTC. Drawing the rest from reference TRBV28 and TRBJ2-5, the complete variable domain is DVKVTQSSRYLVKRTGEKVFLECVQDMDHENMFWYRQDPGLGLRLIYFSYDVKMKEKGDIPEGYSVSREKKERFSLILESASTNQTSMYLCATSYWAGGAQTQYFGPGTRLLVL.

This clonotype was counted a few times. The chain carries TRBV20-1 and TRBJ1-5; D gene uncertain. There are 12 residues in the CDR3. Germline CDR1 and CDR2: DFQATT and SNEGSKA (reference sequence). The V and J ends lost 5 bases and 4 bases respectively, with 9 bases between them. The chain's CDR3 is CSARTGNQPQHF. The CDR3, as DNA: TGCAGTGCTCGGACGGGGAATCAGCCCCAGCATTTT.

The chain combines TRBV28 with TRBJ2-5; 7 bases line up with TRBD2. There are 16 residues in the CDR3. V lost 6 bases and J lost 3; bases outside the gene matches: 13. CDR1 is MDHEN, CDR2 SYDVKM, per germline. CDR3 protein: CASSPGRPGVKETQYF. CDR3 DNA: TGTGCCAGCAGCCCCGGGAGGCCCGGAGTCAAAGAGACCCAGTACTTC.

The chain links TRBV6-4 to TRBJ2-2; D uncertain. CDR3 length: 12 residues. Trimming removed 1 base at V and 5 bases at J, with 2 bases between. Germline V gene sequence: CDR1 MRHNA, CDR2 SNTAGT. The CDR3, as DNA: TGTGCCAGCAGTGACTTTACCGGGGAGCTGTTTTTT. The encoded protein is CASSDFTGELFF.

This chain links TRBV20-1 with TRBJ2-3; D might be TRBD1 (6 bases). Germline CDR1 reads DFQATT; CDR2 reads SNEGSKA (reference sequence). CDR3 length: 12 residues. V lost 4 bases, J lost 6 bases, and 11 bases lay in between. CDR3 sequence (DNA): TGCAGTGCTACTACAGGGTCCGATACGCAGTATTTT. This encodes CSATTGSDTQYF.

V is TRBV3-1 and J is TRBJ2-6; no clear D gene. The CDR3 consists of 15 residues. Trimming shortened V by 0 bases and J by 0 bases, and 3 bases separated the two germline ends. Germline V gene lookup returns CDR1 LGHDT and CDR2 YNNKEL (reference sequence). CDR3 nucleotides: TGTGCCAGCAGCCAAGAAGGCTCTGGGGCCAACGTCCTGACTTTC. Encoded protein: CASSQEGSGANVLTF.

The chain joins TRBV15 to TRBJ1-2; 8 nucleotides agree with TRBD1. Per the germline V gene, CDR1 is LNHNV and CDR2 is YYDKDF (reference sequence). V lost 5 bases to trimming and J lost 6 bases; unmatched junction nucleotides: 5. The CDR3 consists of 13 residues. The CDR3 sequence is CATSPDRDHGYTF. The CDR3, as DNA: TGTGCCACCAGCCCGGACAGGGATCATGGCTACACCTTC.

The DNA for the CDR3 is TGTGCCAGCAGCCCAGACGGGACAGGGGGCCCCGAGCAGTTCTTC. Its protein product is CASSPDGTGGPEQFF. This rearrangement joins TRBV7-2 to TRBJ2-1, with 12 bases fitting TRBD1. The CDR3 has 15 amino acids. V gave up 5 bases and J gave up 10 bases; unmatched junction bases: 9. Germline CDR1 is SGHTA and CDR2 is FQGNSA.

The chain uses TRBV27 and TRBJ2-7, with TRBD2 identical over 7 bases. The CDR3 contains 16 residues. The germline gives CDR1 MNHEY, CDR2 SMNVEV (reference sequence). J was trimmed by 2 bases and V by 6 bases; bases with no gene match: 13. The CDR3 DNA is TGTGCCAGCAGCCCCCTGTCGGGGCGGGGGACCTACGAGCAGTACTTC. Translated: CASSPLSGRGTYEQYF.

This chain links TRBV27 with TRBJ1-4; D unresolved. V lost 6 bases and J 5 bases, leaving 4 bases between the germline ends. This CDR3 region has 11 residues. CDR1 and CDR2 from the germline V gene are MNHEY and SMNVEV (reference sequence). CDR3 protein: CASRRNEKLFF. The CDR3 region has the DNA TGTGCCAGCAGGAGGAATGAAAAACTGTTTTTT.

The chain links TRBV20-1 to TRBJ1-4, with a possible D match to TRBD1 (6 bases). The CDR3 has 16 residues. In germline, CDR1 is DFQATT, CDR2 SNEGSKA (reference sequence). Trimming took off 0 bases at V and 11 bases at J, with 22 bases between the two ends. CDR3 in amino acids: CSARDYDGGGIGKLFF. CDR3 nucleotide sequence: TGCAGTGCTAGAGATTACGATGGCGGGGGCATAGGGAAACTGTTTTTT.

DNA of the CDR3: TGTGCCAGCAGTAGGCTGGTAGGGAACAATGAGCAGTTCTTC. Protein: CASSRLVGNNEQFF. The gene calls are TRBV2 and TRBJ2-1; no definite D call. V lost 5 bases to trimming and J lost 5 bases, with 13 bases between them. Germline lookup yields CDR1 SNHLY and CDR2 FYNNEI. The CDR3 consists of 14 residues.

This sequence joins TRBV24-1 and TRBJ2-1, with 10 bases fitting TRBD2. This CDR3 is built from 16 residues. Germline values: CDR1 KGHDR, CDR2 SFDVKD. J was trimmed by 2 bases and V by 4 bases; bases with no gene match: 4. CDR3 bases: TGTGCCACCAGTGACCCGAGCGGGGGGGCCTACAATGAGCAGTTCTTC. This codes for CATSDPSGGAYNEQFF.

This clonotype was seen more than once but under ten times. The chain combines TRBV28 with TRBJ2-7, with 7 bases fitting TRBD2. Germline V gives CDR1 MDHEN, CDR2 SYDVKM. The J segment lost 0 bases and the V segment lost 6 bases, leaving 8 bases of the junction unmatched. CDR3 length: 15 residues. DNA of the CDR3: TGTGCCAGCAGCCCTTGGGGGGGGTCCTCCTACGAGCAGTACTTC. Translation gives CASSPWGGSSYEQYF. Complete variable domain (other parts from reference TRBV28 and TRBJ2-7): DVKVTQSSRYLVKRTGEKVFLECVQDMDHENMFWYRQDPGLGLRLIYFSYDVKMKEKGDIPEGYSVSREKKERFSLILESASTNQTSMYLCASSPWGGSSYEQYFGPGTRLTVT.

The chain recombines TRBV12-3 or TRBV12-4 with TRBJ1-2; D uncertain. Deletions cut 1 base from V and 6 bases from J, with 3 bases between. This CDR3 contains 11 residues. For the CDR3, the DNA is TGTGCCAGCAGTTTAGGGAATGGCTACACCTTC. Residues: CASSLGNGYTF.

J is TRBJ2-7 and V is TRBV30; no reliable D call. This CDR3 has 12 residues. Looked up from germline, CDR1 is GTSNPN and CDR2 is SVGIG (reference sequence). Trimming pared 0 bases from V and 7 bases from J, leaving 10 bases between. Here the CDR3 DNA reads TGTGCCTGGAGTGTGCCCCCAGGTGAGCAGTACTTC. Its translation: CAWSVPPGEQYF.

The CDR3 here is CSARDRVNEQFF. CDR3 DNA sequence: TGCAGTGCTAGAGATCGCGTCAATGAGCAGTTCTTC. This sequence joins TRBV20-1 and TRBJ2-1; the D is unclear. Germline loops: CDR1 DFQATT, CDR2 SNEGSKA (reference sequence). V lost 0 bases and J 6 bases, leaving 6 bases between the germline ends. This CDR3 has 12 residues.

The chain employs TRBV7-8 and TRBJ1-2, with unresolved D. The CDR3 spans 14 residues. V was cut by 0 bases and J by 2 bases, with 7 bases left in between. Germline V gene data show CDR1 as SGHVS and CDR2 as FQNEAQ. This chain's CDR3 is CASSLAGDNYGYTF. The CDR3 DNA is TGTGCCAGCAGCTTAGCGGGCGACAACTATGGCTACACCTTC.

The chain joins TRBV4-1 to TRBJ1-1; the D is unclear. This CDR3 has 18 amino acids. V was pared by 1 base and J by 1 base, with 19 bases between. The germline V gene encodes CDR1 MGHRA and CDR2 YSYEKL. The CDR3 DNA reads as TGCGCCAGCAGCCAAGTGGGCCTTCCGGTTTCCCCGAACACTGAAGCTTTCTTT. Protein sequence: CASSQVGLPVSPNTEAFF.

A single count supports this clonotype. The gene calls are TRBV20-1 and TRBJ1-1, with 7 bases fitting TRBD1. From germline, CDR1 is DFQATT and CDR2 SNEGSKA (reference sequence). The V and J ends lost 5 bases and 1 base, in that order; junction bases with no gene match: 7. This CDR3 contains 14 residues. CDR3 DNA sequence: TGCAGTGCTTACAGGGGAAAGGGGAACACTGAAGCTTTCTTT. Protein: CSAYRGKGNTEAFF.

This sequence joins TRBV4-2 and TRBJ2-7; D perhaps matches TRBD2 (5 bases). Trimming took 5 bases from V and 0 from J, leaving 14 bases between them. This CDR3 comprises 15 residues. Germline V gene lookup returns CDR1 LGHNA and CDR2 YNFKEQ. The DNA for the CDR3 is TGTGCCAGCAGCGACACTGGGAGAAGCTCCTACGAGCAGTACTTC. Encoded protein: CASSDTGRSSYEQYF.

The rearrangement uses TRBV15 and TRBJ1-5; 9 bases line up with TRBD1. The CDR3 consists of 15 residues. Germline trimming cut 4 bases from V and 6 bases from J; bases unmatched to any gene: 7. From germline, CDR1 is LNHNV and CDR2 YYDKDF (reference sequence). The CDR3 DNA reads TGTGCCACCAGCAAACCGGGACAGGGTTCTCAGCCCCAGCATTTT. Protein product: CATSKPGQGSQPQHF.

The J gene is TRBJ2-2, the V gene TRBV9, with TRBD2 matching over 10 bases. V gave up 4 bases and J gave up 4 bases; unmatched junction bases: 4. The CDR3 consists of 15 residues. Germline CDR1 SGDLS, CDR2 YYNGEE. As DNA, the CDR3 is TGTGCCAGCAGCCGACGGACTAGCGGCACCGGGGAGCTGTTTTTT. Its translation is CASSRRTSGTGELFF.

The chain is built from TRBV6-4 and TRBJ2-6; D gene ambiguous. The germline gives CDR1 MRHNA, CDR2 SNTAGT. V was shortened by 7 bases and J by 0 bases, with 13 bases between the two germline ends. This CDR3 region has 16 residues. CDR3 nucleotide sequence: TGTGCCAGCAAACCAGGCGAAGGCTCTGGGGCCAACGTCCTGACTTTC. This codes for CASKPGEGSGANVLTF.

The V call is TRBV5-6, the J call TRBJ2-1, with D possibly called TRBD1 or TRBD2 (6 bases each). V shed 4 bases and J shed 0 bases, with 11 bases lying between them. Looked up from germline, CDR1 is SGHDT and CDR2 is YYEEEE. The CDR3 loop spans 15 amino acids. CDR3 bases: TGTGCCAGCAGCACCGAGGGGGGCTCCTACAATGAGCAGTTCTTC. Protein sequence: CASSTEGGSYNEQFF.